The T cell receptor beta chain described here comes from a study of cytotoxic CD8 clonotypes in ibrutinib-treated CLL. Whole-study findings and limits: Clonality rose at ibrutinib response, held steady in sustained remission, and fell toward baseline at progression. Shared public clonotypes were rare, and on treatment they either got smaller or stayed the same.

Comments on this clone: Antigen unknown.

The CDR3 consists of 13 residues. CDR1 and CDR2 from the germline V gene are SQVTM and ANQGSEA. V lost 2 bases to trimming and J lost 1 base, with 5 bases between them. Clones were read by immunoSEQ multiplex PCR, and TCRdb kept only the in-frame ones, dropping some. This repertoire shows about 39,000 clones, approximately 67% found once; its top ten account for more than 6%. The chain is built from TRBV29-1 and TRBJ2-2; D not resolved. Source: PBMCs, taken at disease progression, from a patient treated with ibrutinib. This TCR was sampled from a human donor with chronic lymphocytic leukemia. The CDR3 DNA follows: TGCAGCGTTGAAAGTGAGAACACCGGGGAGCTGTTTTTT. It yields the protein CSVESENTGELFF.